What follows describes a single TCR beta chain. These data originate in a study of blood T cell repertoires in COVID-19. Study in general: From T cells, B-cell-depleted T cells, or PBMCs came the material, which was cDNA or gDNA.

The table came from immunoSEQ multiplex PCR; TCRdb's copy has only in-frame clones and leaves some out. The repertoire holds 250,000 or so clones, with roughly 82% as singletons. Sequencing was carried out using peripheral blood. The source of this sequence is a woman aged 70-85 years with acute or convalescent COVID-19.

CDR3 bases: TGTGCCAGCAGCCAGCGAGAGACCCAGTACTTC. Protein sequence: CASSQRETQYF. The chain recombines TRBV6-2 or TRBV6-3 with TRBJ2-5; no firm D call. This CDR3 comprises 11 residues. The V gene's germline CDR1 is MNHEY and CDR2 SVGEGT. The V and J ends lost 6 bases and 4 bases respectively, with 6 bases between them.